This T cell receptor (beta chain) was profiled in a study of blood T cell repertoires in COVID-19. Study-level background: Both acute and convalescent COVID-19 samples were obtained from the United States, Italy and Spain.

Original methodology: Cell counts per sample came from amplifying reference gene primers. Profiled with immunoSEQ multiplex PCR; TCRdb holds only in-frame clones, not every one. That table furnishes V, J and clone size, whereas the DNA furnished D and trimming. This sample has a few hundred thousand clones, with approximately 82% found just once. Input material: peripheral blood. The TCR comes from a woman in her forties who had recovered from COVID-19.

The CDR3 loop reads CASSQEGAGNTIYF. The CDR3 region has the DNA TGTGCCAGCAGCCAAGAGGGAGCTGGAAACACCATATATTTT. The rearrangement uses TRBV3-1 (or the pseudogene TRBV3-2) and TRBJ1-3; D is undetermined. CDR1 is LGHDT and CDR2 is YNNKEL in the germline V gene (reference sequence). The CDR3 totals 14 residues. Trimming cost V 0 bases and J 2 bases, with 5 bases left between them.